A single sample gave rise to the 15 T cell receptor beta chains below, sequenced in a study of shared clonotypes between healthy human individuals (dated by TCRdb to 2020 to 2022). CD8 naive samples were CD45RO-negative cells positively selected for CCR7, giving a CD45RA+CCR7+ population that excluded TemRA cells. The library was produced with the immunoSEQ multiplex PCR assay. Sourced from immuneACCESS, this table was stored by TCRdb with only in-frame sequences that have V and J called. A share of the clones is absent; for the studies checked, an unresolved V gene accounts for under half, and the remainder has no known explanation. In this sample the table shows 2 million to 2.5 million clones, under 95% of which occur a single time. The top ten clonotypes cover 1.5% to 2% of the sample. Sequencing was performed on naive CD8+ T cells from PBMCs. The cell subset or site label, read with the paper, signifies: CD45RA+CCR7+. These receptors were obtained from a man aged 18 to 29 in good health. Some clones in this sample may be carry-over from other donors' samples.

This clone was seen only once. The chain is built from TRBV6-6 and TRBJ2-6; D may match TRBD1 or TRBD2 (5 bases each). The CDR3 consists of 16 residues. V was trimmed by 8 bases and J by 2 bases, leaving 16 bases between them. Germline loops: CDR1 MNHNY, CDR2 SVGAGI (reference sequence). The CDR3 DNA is TGTGCCAGCGTGGCGGGCCTACAGGCTGGGGCCAACGTCCTGACTTTC. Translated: CASVAGLQAGANVLTF.

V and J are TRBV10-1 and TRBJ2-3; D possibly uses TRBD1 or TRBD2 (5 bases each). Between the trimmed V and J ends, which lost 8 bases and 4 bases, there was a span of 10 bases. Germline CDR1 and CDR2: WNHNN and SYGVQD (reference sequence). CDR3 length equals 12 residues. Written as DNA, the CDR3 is TGCGCCAGCGAGGGGCCGGCAGATACGCAGTATTTT. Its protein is CASEGPADTQYF.

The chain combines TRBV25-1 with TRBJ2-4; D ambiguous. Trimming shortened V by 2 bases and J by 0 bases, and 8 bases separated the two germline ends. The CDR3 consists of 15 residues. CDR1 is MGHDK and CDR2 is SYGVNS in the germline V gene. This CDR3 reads CASSEGALAKNIQYF. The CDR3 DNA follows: TGTGCCAGCAGTGAAGGTGCGCTAGCCAAAAACATTCAGTACTTC.

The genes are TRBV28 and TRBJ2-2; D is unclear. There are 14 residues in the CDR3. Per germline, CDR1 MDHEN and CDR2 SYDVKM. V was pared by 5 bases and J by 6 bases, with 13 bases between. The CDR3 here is CASSPSIPAGELFF. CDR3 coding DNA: TGTGCCAGCAGTCCGTCTATCCCCGCCGGGGAGCTGTTTTTT.

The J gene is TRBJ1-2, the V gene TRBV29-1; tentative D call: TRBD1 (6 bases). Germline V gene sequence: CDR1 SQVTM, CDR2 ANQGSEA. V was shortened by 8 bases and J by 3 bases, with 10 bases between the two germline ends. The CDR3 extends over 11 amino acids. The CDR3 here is CSLRQDYGYTF. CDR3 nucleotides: TGCAGCCTACGACAGGACTATGGCTACACCTTC.

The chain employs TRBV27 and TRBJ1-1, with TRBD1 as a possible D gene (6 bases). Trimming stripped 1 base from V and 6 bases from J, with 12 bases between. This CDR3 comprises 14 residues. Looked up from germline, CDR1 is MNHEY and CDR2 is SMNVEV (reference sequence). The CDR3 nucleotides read TGTGCCAGCAGTTTATTAGGGGGACGATCTGAAGCTTTCTTT. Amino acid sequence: CASSLLGGRSEAFF.

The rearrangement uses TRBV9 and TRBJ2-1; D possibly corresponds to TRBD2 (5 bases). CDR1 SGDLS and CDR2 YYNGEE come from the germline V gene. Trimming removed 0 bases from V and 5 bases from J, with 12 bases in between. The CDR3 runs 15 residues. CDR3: CASSVGGRWDNEQFF. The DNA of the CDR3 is TGTGCCAGCAGCGTAGGAGGGAGATGGGACAATGAGCAGTTCTTC.

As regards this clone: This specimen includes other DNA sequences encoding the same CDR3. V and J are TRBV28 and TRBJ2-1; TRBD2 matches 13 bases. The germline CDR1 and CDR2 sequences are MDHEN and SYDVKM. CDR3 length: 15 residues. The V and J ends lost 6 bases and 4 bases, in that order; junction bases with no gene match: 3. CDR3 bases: TGTGCCAGCAGCTTACTAGCGGGAGGGTACAATGAGCAGTTCTTC. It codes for CASSLLAGGYNEQFF.

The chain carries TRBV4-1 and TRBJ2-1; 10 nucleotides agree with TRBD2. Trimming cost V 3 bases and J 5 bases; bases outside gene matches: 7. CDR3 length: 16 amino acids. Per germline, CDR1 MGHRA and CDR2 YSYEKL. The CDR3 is CASSQARTSGNNEQFF. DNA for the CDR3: TGCGCCAGCAGCCAGGCCCGGACTAGCGGTAACAATGAGCAGTTCTTC.

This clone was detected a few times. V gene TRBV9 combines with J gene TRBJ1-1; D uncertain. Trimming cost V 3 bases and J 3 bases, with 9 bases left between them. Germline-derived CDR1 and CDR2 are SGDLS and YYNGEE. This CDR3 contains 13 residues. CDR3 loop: CASSGLADTEAFF. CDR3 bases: TGTGCCAGCAGCGGACTGGCGGACACTGAAGCTTTCTTT.

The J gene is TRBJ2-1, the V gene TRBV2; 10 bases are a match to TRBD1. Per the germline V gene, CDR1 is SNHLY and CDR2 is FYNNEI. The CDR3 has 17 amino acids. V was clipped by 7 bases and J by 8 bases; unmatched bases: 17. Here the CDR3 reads CASTPGTGDYSWDEQFF. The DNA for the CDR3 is TGTGCCAGCACCCCCGGGACAGGGGACTACTCGTGGGATGAGCAGTTCTTC.

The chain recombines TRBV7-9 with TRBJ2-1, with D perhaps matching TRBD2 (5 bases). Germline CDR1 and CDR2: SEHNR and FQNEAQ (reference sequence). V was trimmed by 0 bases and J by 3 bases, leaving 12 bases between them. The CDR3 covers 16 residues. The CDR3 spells CASSLALASNYNEQFF. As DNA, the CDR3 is TGTGCCAGCAGCTTAGCGTTGGCTAGCAACTACAATGAGCAGTTCTTC.

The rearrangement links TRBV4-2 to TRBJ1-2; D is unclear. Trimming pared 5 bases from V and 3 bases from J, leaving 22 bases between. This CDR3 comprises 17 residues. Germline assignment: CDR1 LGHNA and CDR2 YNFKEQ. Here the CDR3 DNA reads TGTGCCAGCAGCTCCGCAACCCCCGAAGACCTTTACTATGGCTACACCTTC. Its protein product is CASSSATPEDLYYGYTF.

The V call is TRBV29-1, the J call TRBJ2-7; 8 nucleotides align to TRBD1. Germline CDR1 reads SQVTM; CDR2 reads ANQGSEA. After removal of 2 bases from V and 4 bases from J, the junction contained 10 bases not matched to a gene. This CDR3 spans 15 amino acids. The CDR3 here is CSVESLGDRPYEQYF. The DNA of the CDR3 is TGCAGCGTTGAATCTCTCGGGGACAGGCCTTACGAGCAGTACTTC.

As DNA, the CDR3 is TGTGCCAGCAGTCTCCCCCTCAATCAGCCCCAGCATTTT. Translated: CASSLPLNQPQHF. This rearrangement joins TRBV28 to TRBJ1-5; D remains ambiguous. The CDR3 runs to 13 residues. Germline-derived CDR1 and CDR2 are MDHEN and SYDVKM. V dropped 5 bases and J dropped 3 bases, with 8 bases sitting between them.